This entry lists 28 T cell receptor beta chains sequenced from one sample in a study of blood T cell repertoires in COVID-19. Sequencing was performed with immunoSEQ multiplex PCR; in TCRdb, only in-frame clones are kept and a portion is missing. The sample records approximately 250,000 clones, about 81% being singletons. The sequencing input was PBMCs or T cells enriched from blood (not recorded which). Every receptor here comes from a man aged 30 to 39 with acute COVID-19.

V gene TRBV11-1 combines with J gene TRBJ2-1, with 7 bases lining up with TRBD2. In germline, CDR1 is SGHAT, CDR2 FQDESV (reference sequence). This CDR3 has 13 residues. The trim removed 6 bases at V and 4 bases at J, leaving 3 bases unmatched. CDR3: CASSREEYNEQFF. CDR3 DNA sequence: TGTGCCAGCAGTCGGGAGGAGTACAATGAGCAGTTCTTC.

The V and J genes are TRBV7-8 and TRBJ1-4, with 8 positions matching TRBD1. The CDR3 covers 15 residues. After removal of 1 base from V and 8 bases from J, the junction contained 6 bases not matched to a gene. The germline V gene encodes CDR1 SGHVS and CDR2 FQNEAQ. The CDR3 sequence: CASSLDRGLGEKLFF. The CDR3, as DNA: TGTGCCAGCAGCTTAGACAGGGGGTTAGGCGAAAAACTGTTTTTT.

The J gene is TRBJ2-2, the V gene TRBV19, with TRBD2 identical over 12 bases. The germline CDR1 and CDR2 sequences are LNHDA and SQIVND (reference sequence). This CDR3 region has 16 residues. V lost 5 bases and J lost 6; bases outside the gene matches: 7. The CDR3 protein is CASSPSGRVGAGELFF. CDR3 sequence (DNA): TGTGCCAGTAGTCCTAGCGGGAGGGTGGGCGCCGGGGAGCTGTTTTTT.

The chain recombines TRBV18 with TRBJ2-3; 9 nucleotides agree with TRBD1. Germline CDR1 and CDR2: KGHSH and LQKENI. V gave up 2 bases and J gave up 0 bases; unmatched junction bases: 3. The CDR3 extends over 16 amino acids. The CDR3 here is CASSPGGTGSTDTQYF. The CDR3 DNA reads as TGTGCCAGCTCACCAGGTGGGACAGGGAGCACAGATACGCAGTATTTT.

The gene calls are TRBV5-1 and TRBJ1-2; 9 bases align to TRBD1. The CDR3 has 18 residues. CDR1 is SGHRS, CDR2 YFSETQ, per germline. V was clipped by 4 bases and J by 4 bases; unmatched bases: 17. CDR3 bases: TGCGCCAGCAGCGTACAGGGGGCATGGGGTGGCGACGCCTATGGCTACACCTTC. This codes for CASSVQGAWGGDAYGYTF.

The chain joins TRBV24-1 to TRBJ2-1; 7 nucleotides line up with TRBD1. J gave up 5 bases and V 5 bases, and 8 bases lay outside the gene matches. The germline gives CDR1 KGHDR, CDR2 SFDVKD. This CDR3 is built from 15 residues. DNA for the CDR3: TGTGCCACCAGTGGTGTGACAGGGTCCCACAATGAGCAGTTCTTC. This encodes CATSGVTGSHNEQFF.

The rearrangement uses TRBV9 and TRBJ1-2, with D possibly being TRBD1 (5 bases). This CDR3 is built from 12 residues. Germline-derived CDR1 and CDR2 are SGDLS and YYNGEE. The V and J ends lost 4 bases and 5 bases respectively, with 9 bases between them. In nucleotides, the CDR3 is TGTGCCAGCAGCCCCCCAGGGTATGGCTACACCTTC. Protein: CASSPPGYGYTF.

The rearrangement uses TRBV11-2 and TRBJ1-3; the match to TRBD1 covers 7 bases. This CDR3 is 15 amino acids long. The germline V gene has CDR1 SGHAT and CDR2 FQNNGV. J gave up 5 bases and V 3 bases, and 7 bases lay outside the gene matches. The CDR3 nucleotides are TGTGCCAGCAGCTTGGACAGGTCCGTCCGAAACACCATATATTTT. Its protein product is CASSLDRSVRNTIYF.

The rearrangement joins TRBV19 to TRBJ1-5, with D tentatively TRBD1 (5 bases). Germline assignment: CDR1 LNHDA and CDR2 SQIVND (reference sequence). V was shortened by 6 bases and J by 0 bases, with 12 bases between the two germline ends. The CDR3 covers 15 residues. CDR3 DNA sequence: TGTGCCAGTAGCTACTCCGGGGGTAGCAATCAGCCCCAGCATTTT. It codes for CASSYSGGSNQPQHF.

CDR3: CASSQDTGGEKLFF. The CDR3 DNA reads TGCGCCAGCAGCCAAGACACAGGGGGCGAAAAACTGTTTTTT. The V and J genes are TRBV4-1 and TRBJ1-4; TRBD1 agrees at 9 bases. CDR1 is MGHRA, CDR2 YSYEKL, per germline. V was clipped by 0 bases and J by 8 bases; unmatched bases: 1. CDR3 size: 14 residues.

In nucleotides, the CDR3 is TGTGCCACCAGTGACTACGGGACTAGCAGGGATACGCAGTATTTT. Its protein product is CATSDYGTSRDTQYF. This chain links TRBV24-1 with TRBJ2-3; the match to TRBD2 covers 9 bases. Per germline, CDR1 KGHDR and CDR2 SFDVKD. Trimming cost V 4 bases and J 6 bases; bases outside gene matches: 7. The CDR3 runs to 15 residues.

CDR3 amino acids: CAISKDNLGEQYV. In nucleotides, the CDR3 is TGTGCCATCAGTAAGGACAATTTGGGAGAGCAGTACGTC. The chain uses TRBV10-3 and TRBJ2-7; perhaps TRBD1 as D (5 bases). The CDR3 is 13 amino acids. CDR1 ENHRY and CDR2 SYGVKD come from the germline V gene. V was clipped by 5 bases and J by 7 bases, with 15 bases between them.

The chain has TRBV6-2 or TRBV6-3 and TRBJ1-5; D unresolved. The V end lost 4 bases, the J end lost 9 bases, and 7 bases lay between the germline ends. The germline V gene encodes CDR1 MNHEY and CDR2 SVGEGT. The CDR3 runs to 11 residues. The CDR3 region has the DNA TGTGCCAGCAGTTCCCCATGGCCCCAGCATTTT. Encoded protein: CASSSPWPQHF.

The gene calls are TRBV6-5 and TRBJ2-7; TRBD1 matches at 10 bases. The CDR3 totals 15 residues. V trimming: 6 bases; J trimming: 5 bases; junction bases outside the gene matches: 10. Germline V lookup: CDR1 MNHEY, CDR2 SVGAGI. The CDR3 DNA follows: TGTGCCAGCAGGACAGGGGGCGCGGGTACGGACGAGCAGTACGTC. Amino acids: CASRTGGAGTDEQYV.

This chain connects TRBV3-1 (or the pseudogene TRBV3-2) to TRBJ1-1, with 7 bases identical to TRBD1. Unmatched junction bases numbered 9, after V lost 7 bases and J lost 1 base. This CDR3 comprises 15 residues. Germline CDR1 reads LGHDT; CDR2 reads YNNKEL (reference sequence). The CDR3 nucleotides are TGTGCCAGCACCTTAGGGGGCGCGGGGAACACTGAAGCTTTCTTT. Protein: CASTLGGAGNTEAFF.

The genes are TRBV5-8 and TRBJ1-2, with 10 nucleotides matching TRBD1. CDR3 length: 15 amino acids. In germline, CDR1 is SGHTS, CDR2 YDEGEE. Trimming took 2 bases from V and 3 from J; bases not matched to a gene: 4. The CDR3 DNA sequence: TGTGCCAGCAGCTTTGACAGGGGGCTAGACTATGGCTACACCTTC. As protein: CASSFDRGLDYGYTF.

This chain uses TRBV9 with TRBJ1-2, with TRBD1 identical over 11 bases. Germline assignment: CDR1 SGDLS and CDR2 YYNGEE. V lost 3 bases and J lost 4; bases outside the gene matches: 11. The CDR3 runs 17 residues. The CDR3 loop is CASSAGTGGYSTYGYTF. DNA for the CDR3: TGTGCCAGCAGCGCTGGGACAGGGGGGTACTCTACCTATGGCTACACCTTC.

This clone occurred once. V is TRBV19 and J is TRBJ1-1; a weak D match, TRBD1 (6 bases). V shed 6 bases and J shed 1 base, with 15 bases lying between them. Germline-derived CDR1 and CDR2 are LNHDA and SQIVND (reference sequence). The CDR3 contains 15 residues. The CDR3 here is CASSLLGGANTEAFF. The CDR3 DNA reads as TGTGCCAGTAGCCTCTTGGGGGGGGCGAACACTGAAGCTTTCTTT. Filled out from reference TRBV19 and TRBJ1-1, the complete variable domain reads DGGITQSPKYLFRKEGQNVTLSCEQNLNHDAMYWYRQDPGQGLRLIYYSQIVNDFQKGDIAEGYSVSREKKESFPLTVTSAQKNPTAFYLCASSLLGGANTEAFFGQGTRLTVV.

The chain has TRBV11-1 and TRBJ1-1; TRBD1 is a possible D gene (5 bases). The germline V gene encodes CDR1 SGHAT and CDR2 FQDESV (reference sequence). The CDR3 has 15 residues. V was clipped by 3 bases and J by 2 bases, with 13 bases between them. DNA of the CDR3: TGTGCCAGCAGCTTCTCCAGGGCCCTAAACACTGAAGCTTTCTTT. This translates into CASSFSRALNTEAFF.

The sample holds one count of this clone. The genes are TRBV6-5 and TRBJ2-7; TRBD1 matches 8 bases. The CDR3 length is 12 residues. Germline V gives CDR1 MNHEY, CDR2 SVGAGI. Trimming took 5 bases from V and 6 from J; bases not matched to a gene: 3. This CDR3 reads CASSQTGGEQYV. The CDR3 DNA reads as TGTGCCAGCAGTCAAACAGGGGGCGAGCAGTACGTC.

This chain's CDR3 is CASSLARDSGNTIYF. The CDR3 bases are TGCGCCAGCAGCTTAGCCCGGGACTCTGGAAACACCATATATTTT. The chain is built from TRBV5-1 and TRBJ1-3; D call uncertain. Germline lookup yields CDR1 SGHRS and CDR2 YFSETQ. V was cut by 2 bases and J by 0 bases, with 9 bases left in between. The CDR3 covers 15 residues.

The gene calls are TRBV28 and TRBJ2-2, with D perhaps TRBD1 (6 bases). There are 13 residues in the CDR3. From germline, CDR1 is MDHEN and CDR2 SYDVKM. V lost 2 bases, J lost 7 bases, and 8 bases lay in between. The CDR3 DNA reads as TGTGCCAGCAGTTTAGGGGGCCTCGGGGAGCTGTTTTTT. Encoded protein: CASSLGGLGELFF. Looking up the rest from reference TRBV28 and TRBJ2-2 gives the full variable domain: DVKVTQSSRYLVKRTGEKVFLECVQDMDHENMFWYRQDPGLGLRLIYFSYDVKMKEKGDIPEGYSVSREKKERFSLILESASTNQTSMYLCASSLGGLGELFFGEGSRLTVL.

In nucleotides, the CDR3 is TGTGCCAGCAGCCCCGGGGGGTCGGGGGCCAACGTCCTGACTTTC. Translated: CASSPGGSGANVLTF. This chain uses TRBV7-2 with TRBJ2-6, with TRBD2 matching 7 bases. From germline, CDR1 is SGHTA and CDR2 FQGNSA. Trimming removed 5 bases from V and 4 bases from J; junction bases left unmatched: 5. CDR3 length: 15 residues.

The table lists this clone with a few counts. V is TRBV5-1 and J is TRBJ1-1, with D uncertain. Germline-derived CDR1 and CDR2 are SGHRS and YFSETQ. Trimming cost V 4 bases and J 7 bases, with 17 bases left between them. This CDR3 region has 14 residues. CDR3 in DNA: TGCGCCAGCAGCGGCGGGTCTTCCCCTTTTGAAGCTTTCTTT. It is translated as CASSGGSSPFEAFF.

The rearrangement links TRBV5-4 to TRBJ2-5; D may be TRBD2 (6 bases). Germline V lookup: CDR1 SGHNT, CDR2 YYREEE (reference sequence). V was clipped by 1 base and J by 3 bases, with 13 bases between them. The CDR3 length is 15 residues. As DNA, the CDR3 is TGTGCCAGCAGCTTGCTTGGGGCGGGGAAAGAGACCCAGTACTTC. Its protein product is CASSLLGAGKETQYF. The variable domain in full, completed from reference TRBV5-4 and TRBJ2-5, reads ETGVTQSPTHLIKTRGQQVTLRCSSQSGHNTVSWYQQALGQGPQFIFQYYREEENGRGNFPPRFSGLQFPNYSSELNVNALELDDSALYLCASSLLGAGKETQYFGPGTRLLVL.

The chain has TRBV4-2 and TRBJ1-1, with a tentative D call TRBD1 (6 bases). The CDR3 loop spans 15 amino acids. The germline V gene has CDR1 LGHNA and CDR2 YNFKEQ. Trimming removed 3 bases from V and 2 bases from J, with 13 bases in between. The CDR3 DNA sequence: TGTGCCAGCAGCCATGGAGACAGGCGCAACACTGAAGCTTTCTTT. The encoded protein is CASSHGDRRNTEAFF.

The chain is built from TRBV5-1 and TRBJ2-1, with TRBD1 matching over 10 bases. Germline V gene data show CDR1 as SGHRS and CDR2 as YFSETQ. This CDR3 is 14 amino acids long. V trimming: 7 bases; J trimming: 8 bases; junction bases outside the gene matches: 9. Written as DNA, the CDR3 is TGCGCCAGCCAGATGACAGGGGGCGTTGATGAGCAGTTCTTC. Amino acid sequence: CASQMTGGVDEQFF. The whole variable domain, filled in from reference TRBV5-1 and TRBJ2-1, reads KAGVTQTPRYLIKTRGQQVTLSCSPISGHRSVSWYQQTPGQGLQFLFEYFSETQRNKGNFPGRFSGRQFSNSRSEMNVSTLELGDSALYLCASQMTGGVDEQFFGPGTRLTVL.

The V call is TRBV7-9, the J call TRBJ1-4, with a weak D call TRBD1 (6 bases). This CDR3 is built from 12 residues. CDR1 is SEHNR and CDR2 is FQNEAQ in the germline V gene (reference sequence). V lost 2 bases, J lost 13 bases, and 11 bases lay in between. The CDR3 DNA follows: TGTGCCAGCAGCTTATCAATCAGGGGACTGTTTTTT. It specifies CASSLSIRGLFF.